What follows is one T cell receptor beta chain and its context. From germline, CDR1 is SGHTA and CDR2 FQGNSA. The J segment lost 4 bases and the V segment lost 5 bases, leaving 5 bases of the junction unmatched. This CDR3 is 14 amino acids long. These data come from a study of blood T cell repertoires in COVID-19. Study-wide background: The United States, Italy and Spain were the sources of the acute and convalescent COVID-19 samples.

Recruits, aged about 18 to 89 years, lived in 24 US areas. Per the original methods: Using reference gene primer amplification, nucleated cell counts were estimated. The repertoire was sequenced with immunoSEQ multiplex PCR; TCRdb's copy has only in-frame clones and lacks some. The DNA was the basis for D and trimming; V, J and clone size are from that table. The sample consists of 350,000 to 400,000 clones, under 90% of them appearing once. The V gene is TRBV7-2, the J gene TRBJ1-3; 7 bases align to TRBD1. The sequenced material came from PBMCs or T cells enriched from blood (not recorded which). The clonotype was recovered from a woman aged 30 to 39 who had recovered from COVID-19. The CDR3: CASSPGTAGNTIYF. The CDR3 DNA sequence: TGTGCCAGCAGCCCTGGGACAGCCGGAAACACCATATATTTT.